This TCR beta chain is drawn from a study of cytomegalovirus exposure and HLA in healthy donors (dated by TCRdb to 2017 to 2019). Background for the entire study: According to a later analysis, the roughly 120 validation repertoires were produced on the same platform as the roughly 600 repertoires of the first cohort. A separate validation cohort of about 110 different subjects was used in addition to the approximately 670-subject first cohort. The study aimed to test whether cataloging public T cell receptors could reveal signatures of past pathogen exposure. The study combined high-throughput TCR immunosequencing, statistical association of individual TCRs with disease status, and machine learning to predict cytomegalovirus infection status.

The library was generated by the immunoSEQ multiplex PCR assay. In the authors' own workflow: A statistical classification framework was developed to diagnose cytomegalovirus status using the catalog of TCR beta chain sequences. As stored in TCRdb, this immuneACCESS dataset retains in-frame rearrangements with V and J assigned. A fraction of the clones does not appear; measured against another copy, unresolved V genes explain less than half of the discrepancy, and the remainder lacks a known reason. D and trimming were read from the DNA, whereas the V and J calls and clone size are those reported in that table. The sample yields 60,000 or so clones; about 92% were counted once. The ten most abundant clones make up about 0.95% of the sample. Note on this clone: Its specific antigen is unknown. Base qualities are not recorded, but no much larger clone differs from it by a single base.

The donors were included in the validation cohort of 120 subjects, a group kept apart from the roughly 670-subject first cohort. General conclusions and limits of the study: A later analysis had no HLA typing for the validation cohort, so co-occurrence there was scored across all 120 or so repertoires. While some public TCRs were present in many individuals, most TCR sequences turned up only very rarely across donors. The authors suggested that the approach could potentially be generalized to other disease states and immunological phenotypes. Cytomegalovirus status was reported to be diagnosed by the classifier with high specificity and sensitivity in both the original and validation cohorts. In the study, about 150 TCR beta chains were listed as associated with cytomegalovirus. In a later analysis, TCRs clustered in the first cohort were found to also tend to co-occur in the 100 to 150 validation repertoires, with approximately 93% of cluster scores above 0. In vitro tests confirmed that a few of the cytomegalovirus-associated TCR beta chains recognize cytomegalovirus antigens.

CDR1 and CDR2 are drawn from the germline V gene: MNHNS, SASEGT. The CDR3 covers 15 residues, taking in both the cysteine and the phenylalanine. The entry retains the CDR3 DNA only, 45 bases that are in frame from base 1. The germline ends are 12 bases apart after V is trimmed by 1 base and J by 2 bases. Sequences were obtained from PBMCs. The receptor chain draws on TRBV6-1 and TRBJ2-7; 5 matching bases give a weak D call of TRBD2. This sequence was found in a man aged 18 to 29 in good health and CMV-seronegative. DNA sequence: TGTGCCAGCAGTGAAGATCCCAGCGGAGCCTACGAGCAGTACTTC. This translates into CASSEDPSGAYEQYF.